One and the same sample provided the 28 T cell receptor beta chains below, sequenced in a study of control samples from healthy donors and cancer patients. Assay used: immunoSEQ multiplex PCR; TCRdb lists only in-frame clones, some missing. The data contain fewer than 65,000 clones, roughly 80% of them singletons. The sample comprised blood. The receptor source for this set is a man aged 65-85 years in good health.

The chain links TRBV18 to TRBJ2-5; no firm D call. This CDR3 spans 14 amino acids. Trimming removed 3 bases from V and 1 base from J, with 9 bases in between. Germline lookup yields CDR1 KGHSH and CDR2 LQKENI. DNA of the CDR3: TGTGCCAGCTCACCGGCGGACGGCCAAGAGACCCAGTACTTC. Its translation: CASSPADGQETQYF.

The rearrangement joins TRBV9 to TRBJ2-1, with 9 bases identical to TRBD2. This CDR3 is built from 17 residues. J gave up 7 bases and V 4 bases, and 15 bases lay outside the gene matches. The germline V gene has CDR1 SGDLS and CDR2 YYNGEE. The CDR3: CASSLGPGLAFKNEQFF. DNA for the CDR3: TGTGCCAGCAGCTTAGGGCCGGGACTAGCCTTTAAGAATGAGCAGTTCTTC.

This clone was recorded a few times. The chain employs TRBV5-1 and TRBJ2-1; TRBD2 agrees at 13 bases. The germline gives CDR1 SGHRS, CDR2 YFSETQ. This CDR3 comprises 19 residues. V lost 4 bases and J lost 4; bases outside the gene matches: 14. The CDR3 spells CASSTPLAGGPARYNEQFF. CDR3 nucleotide sequence: TGCGCCAGCAGCACCCCACTAGCGGGGGGGCCAGCTAGGTACAATGAGCAGTTCTTC.

The chain carries TRBV7-9 and TRBJ2-1, with no clear D. CDR1 and CDR2 from the germline V gene are SEHNR and FQNEAQ (reference sequence). V lost 2 bases and J lost 5, with 13 bases in between. The CDR3 consists of 15 residues. The CDR3 DNA follows: TGTGCCAGCAGCTTAATAGGCGGCAGCCACAATGAGCAGTTCTTC. It encodes CASSLIGGSHNEQFF.

This clone was counted once. The gene calls are TRBV12-3 or TRBV12-4 and TRBJ2-7, with a tentative D call TRBD2 (6 bases). The ends were cut back, 6 bases at V and 6 bases at J, with 15 bases in the middle. This CDR3 is 13 amino acids long. The CDR3 nucleotides are TGTGCCAGCAGCCTACTAGCCGGGGTCGAGCAGTACTTC. Protein: CASSLLAGVEQYF.

The table lists this clone with a few counts. The chain joins TRBV11-3 to TRBJ2-6; TRBD1 might be the D (5 bases). Trimming pared 6 bases from V and 12 bases from J, leaving 12 bases between. Germline lookup yields CDR1 SGHNT and CDR2 YENEEA. This CDR3 contains 12 residues. The CDR3 region is CASRDNGAVLTF. CDR3 coding DNA: TGTGCCAGCAGGGACAATGGGGCCGTCCTGACTTTC. Looking up the rest from reference TRBV11-3 and TRBJ2-6 gives the full variable domain: EAGVVQSPRYKIIEKKQPVAFWCNPISGHNTLYWYLQNLGQGPELLIRYENEEAVDDSQLPKDRFSAERLKGVDSTLKIQPAELGDSAVYLCASRDNGAVLTFGAGSRLTVL.

This clone appeared a few times. The chain joins TRBV24-1 to TRBJ1-5, with D perhaps matching TRBD1 (6 bases). There are 16 residues in the CDR3. V was cut by 1 base and J by 1 base, with 10 bases left in between. Germline values: CDR1 KGHDR, CDR2 SFDVKD. DNA of the CDR3: TGTGCCACCAGTGATTTCCCGGGGGCCAGCAATCAGCCCCAGCATTTT. Translated: CATSDFPGASNQPQHF.

CDR3: CASSSIREHSGANVLTF. The CDR3 region has the DNA TGTGCCAGCAGCTCCATCAGGGAACACTCTGGGGCCAACGTCCTGACTTTC. The chain links TRBV5-6 to TRBJ2-6, with a weak D call TRBD1 (5 bases). CDR1 and CDR2 (germline): SGHDT, YYEEEE. V was pared by 3 bases and J by 0 bases, with 13 bases between. The CDR3 loop spans 17 amino acids.

The chain combines TRBV15 with TRBJ2-1, with D perhaps TRBD1 (6 bases). The CDR3 consists of 16 residues. V was cut by 4 bases and J by 1 base, with 14 bases left in between. The germline V gene has CDR1 LNHNV and CDR2 YYDKDF (reference sequence). This CDR3 reads CATSKDRTFSYNEQFF. In nucleotides, the CDR3 is TGTGCCACCAGCAAGGACAGAACCTTTTCCTACAATGAGCAGTTCTTC. Full variable domain (rest looked up from reference TRBV15 and TRBJ2-1): DAMVIQNPRYQVTQFGKPVTLSCSQTLNHNVMYWYQQKSSQAPKLLFHYYDKDFNNEADTPDNFQSRRPNTSFCFLDIRSPGLGDTAMYLCATSKDRTFSYNEQFFGPGTRLTVL.

The V gene is TRBV20-1, the J gene TRBJ2-7; TRBD1 is a possible D gene (7 bases). The ends were cut back, 5 bases at V and 3 bases at J, with 8 bases in the middle. The CDR3 totals 11 residues. Germline V gene lookup returns CDR1 DFQATT and CDR2 SNEGSKA (reference sequence). The CDR3 loop reads CSAQGGYEQYF. The CDR3 DNA reads as TGCAGTGCTCAGGGGGGCTACGAGCAGTACTTC.

The V gene is TRBV23-1, the J gene TRBJ1-6; D might be TRBD1 (6 bases). TRBV23-1 is marked as an open reading frame, function uncertain. The CDR3 extends over 13 amino acids. Trimming removed 3 bases at V and 6 bases at J, with 6 bases between. The CDR3 DNA reads TGCGCCAGCAGTCACAGGGGTAATTCACCCCTCCACTTT. Residues: CASSHRGNSPLHF.

This chain links TRBV10-2 with TRBJ2-3, with TRBD2 matching over 7 bases. Per the germline V gene, CDR1 is WSHSY and CDR2 is SAAADI. The V gene end was trimmed by 6 bases and the J gene end by 3 bases; junction bases not matched to a gene: 12. This CDR3 is built from 16 residues. In DNA form, the CDR3 reads TGCGCCAGCAGCGCGGGGCTAGCGGTAAATACAGATACGCAGTATTTT. The encoded protein is CASSAGLAVNTDTQYF.

This clone showed up just once. This rearrangement joins TRBV5-1 to TRBJ2-5; D perhaps matches TRBD1 (5 bases). Looked up from germline, CDR1 is SGHRS and CDR2 is YFSETQ. This CDR3 is built from 14 residues. Trimming cost V 4 bases and J 1 base, with 11 bases left between them. The CDR3 sequence is CASSTTGVQETQYF. CDR3 bases: TGCGCCAGCAGCACCACAGGTGTCCAAGAGACCCAGTACTTC.

J is TRBJ2-3 and V is TRBV6-5; 12 bases are a match to TRBD2. The CDR3 totals 15 residues. With 2 bases clipped from V and 9 bases from J, the junction kept 6 bases outside the gene matches. The germline CDR1 and CDR2 sequences are MNHEY and SVGAGI. For the CDR3, the DNA is TGTGCCAGCAGTTACCTAGCGGGGGGGCGTGAGACGCAGTATTTT. It yields the protein CASSYLAGGRETQYF.

The chain carries TRBV11-2 and TRBJ2-5, with a weak D call TRBD2 (6 bases). The CDR3 is 13 amino acids. The V gene's germline CDR1 is SGHAT and CDR2 FQNNGV. Trimming stripped 2 bases from V and 7 bases from J, with 11 bases between. The CDR3 loop is CASSLSPEGTQYF. The CDR3 DNA is TGTGCCAGCAGCTTATCCCCGGAGGGGACCCAGTACTTC. The entire variable domain, with the rest obtained from reference TRBV11-2 and TRBJ2-5, is as follows: EAGVAQSPRYKIIEKRQSVAFWCNPISGHATLYWYQQILGQGPKLLIQFQNNGVVDDSQLPKDRFSAERLKGVDSTLKIQPAKLEDSAVYLCASSLSPEGTQYFGPGTRLLVL.

The CDR3 DNA is TGTGCCAGCAGGGCTACTAGCTACGAGCAGTACTTC. It codes for CASRATSYEQYF. J is TRBJ2-7 and V is TRBV2, with D maybe TRBD2 (5 bases). This CDR3 comprises 12 residues. Looked up from germline, CDR1 is SNHLY and CDR2 is FYNNEI. Trimming took 6 bases from V and 3 from J, leaving 9 bases between them.

The chain has TRBV11-3 and TRBJ1-1; no firm D call. V lost 5 bases and J lost 8, with 12 bases in between. This CDR3 region has 12 residues. Germline V lookup: CDR1 SGHNT, CDR2 YENEEA. CDR3 region: CASSQYSEEAFF. As DNA, the CDR3 is TGTGCCAGCAGCCAGTATTCCGAAGAAGCTTTCTTT.

This chain joins TRBV5-1 and TRBJ2-3; 10 bases are shared with TRBD1. The CDR3 length is 15 residues. Trimming cost V 0 bases and J 6 bases; bases outside gene matches: 4. Germline V gene lookup returns CDR1 SGHRS and CDR2 YFSETQ. For the CDR3, the DNA is TGCGCCAGCAGCTTGGGACAGGGGGCCCGGGATACGCAGTATTTT. This codes for CASSLGQGARDTQYF. The whole variable domain, remainder taken from reference TRBV5-1 and TRBJ2-3, is KAGVTQTPRYLIKTRGQQVTLSCSPISGHRSVSWYQQTPGQGLQFLFEYFSETQRNKGNFPGRFSGRQFSNSRSEMNVSTLELGDSALYLCASSLGQGARDTQYFGPGTRLTVL.

This rearrangement joins TRBV2 to TRBJ2-5, with 10 bases matching TRBD2. V lost 6 bases and J lost 4; bases outside the gene matches: 11. From germline, CDR1 is SNHLY and CDR2 FYNNEI. This CDR3 is built from 16 residues. In DNA form, the CDR3 reads TGTGCCAGCAGCCCGGACCTAGCGGGGGAGGGAGAGACCCAGTACTTC. Amino acids: CASSPDLAGEGETQYF.

V is TRBV5-1 and J is TRBJ2-2, with D perhaps matching TRBD1 (6 bases). CDR3 length: 16 residues. V dropped 1 base and J dropped 0 bases, with 10 bases sitting between them. From germline, CDR1 is SGHRS and CDR2 YFSETQ. CDR3 bases: TGCGCCAGCAGCTTGTTCAGGGGCCCGAACACCGGGGAGCTGTTTTTT. Translating it yields CASSLFRGPNTGELFF.

V gene TRBV24-1 combines with J gene TRBJ2-5; tentative D call: TRBD1 (7 bases). The V and J ends lost 3 bases and 5 bases respectively, with 24 bases between them. Germline-derived CDR1 and CDR2 are KGHDR and SFDVKD. The CDR3 contains 18 residues. As DNA, the CDR3 is TGTGCCACCAGTGATCGACAGGGTCCGGGAGAATCAGGTGAGACCCAGTACTTC. Its protein product is CATSDRQGPGESGETQYF.

This clone came up once. The chain recombines TRBV28 with TRBJ2-2; D is unresolved. The V end lost 7 bases, the J end lost 2 bases, and 8 bases lay between the germline ends. Germline V gives CDR1 MDHEN, CDR2 SYDVKM. This CDR3 region has 13 residues. The CDR3 spells CASTTLNTGELFF. The CDR3 DNA is TGTGCCAGCACCACTCTCAACACCGGGGAGCTGTTTTTT.

This sequence joins TRBV28 and TRBJ2-7, with D possibly matching TRBD1 (5 bases). CDR1 and CDR2 from the germline V gene are MDHEN and SYDVKM. There are 17 residues in the CDR3. Trimming took off 3 bases at V and 2 bases at J, with 20 bases between the two ends. DNA of the CDR3: TGTGCCAGCAGTTTTGGGTCCGGACATAAGATCACCTACGAGCAGTACTTC. Amino acids: CASSFGSGHKITYEQYF.

This clone has more than one count but fewer than ten. The chain carries TRBV2 and TRBJ1-3; TRBD1 agrees at 10 bases. This CDR3 is 17 amino acids long. Germline trimming cut 10 bases from V and 1 base from J; bases unmatched to any gene: 13. Looked up from germline, CDR1 is SNHLY and CDR2 is FYNNEI. CDR3 coding DNA: TGTGCCACCCATCCCCGACCGGGACAGGGGTCTGGAAACACCATATATTTT. This translates into CATHPRPGQGSGNTIYF.

This clone was seen more than once but under ten times. The gene calls are TRBV5-6 and TRBJ1-1; a possible D gene is TRBD1 (5 bases). This CDR3 has 13 amino acids. The germline V gene encodes CDR1 SGHDT and CDR2 YYEEEE. The germline V and J ends were trimmed by 0 bases and 5 bases, with 8 bases remaining between them. The CDR3: CASSLDWGTEAFF. The CDR3 DNA reads TGTGCCAGCAGCTTGGATTGGGGGACTGAAGCTTTCTTT.

The chain uses TRBV6-5 and TRBJ2-4; the D gene is possibly TRBD1 (5 bases). Germline V gene data show CDR1 as MNHEY and CDR2 as SVGAGI. V lost 4 bases and J 6 bases, leaving 13 bases between the germline ends. This CDR3 comprises 14 residues. DNA of the CDR3: TGTGCCAGCAGTTCTGCCCAGGGATCAAACATTCAGTACTTC. It is translated as CASSSAQGSNIQYF.

This clone was detected only a few times. The gene calls are TRBV5-6 and TRBJ1-3; D gene ambiguous. Trimming removed 3 bases from V and 3 bases from J, with 13 bases in between. Per germline, CDR1 SGHDT and CDR2 YYEEEE. This CDR3 region has 15 residues. The CDR3 bases are TGTGCCAGCAGCTCAACTGACACGAGTGGAAACACCATATATTTT. This gives the protein CASSSTDTSGNTIYF.

The rearrangement uses TRBV28 and TRBJ2-7; D gene uncertain. The CDR3 is 14 residues long. With 4 bases removed from V and 3 bases from J, the gap between germline ends came to 13 bases. Germline V gene lookup returns CDR1 MDHEN and CDR2 SYDVKM. CDR3 DNA sequence: TGTGCCAGCAGTTATGCCCCCCCCAGCTACGAGCAGTACTTC. As protein: CASSYAPPSYEQYF.